This TCR beta chain is from a study of blood T cell repertoires in COVID-19. Original handling: The authors estimated nucleated cell counts from reference gene primer amplification. The assay was immunoSEQ multiplex PCR, and TCRdb's table has in-frame clones only and misses some. D and trimming come from the DNA, and the V and J calls and clone size come from that table. The repertoire holds around 270,000 clones, with 88% as singletons. From germline, CDR1 is LGHNA and CDR2 YNFKEQ. Trimming cost V 6 bases and J 1 base, with 16 bases left between them. The CDR3 contains 15 residues. Sequenced sample: peripheral blood. The gene calls are TRBV4-2 and TRBJ2-7; D not resolved. The receptor was isolated from a man between 60 and 75 years old who had recovered from COVID-19. The DNA of the CDR3 is TGTGCCAGCAGTCCCAGGTTCTCGTTGTCCTACGAGCAGTACTTC. Its protein product is CASSPRFSLSYEQYF.